What follows are 26 T cell receptor beta chains derived from one specimen sequenced in a study of shared clonotypes between healthy human individuals. Produced via immunoSEQ multiplex PCR; TCRdb's table is partial and in-frame only. In the table there are approximately 320,000 clones, about 74% of which are singletons. Sequencing was done on a sample of memory CD4+ T cells sorted from blood. The subset: CD45RA-negative fraction. The receptor source for this set is a man aged 25-45 years in good health.

V is TRBV10-1 and J is TRBJ2-7; a possible D gene is TRBD1 (5 bases). Deletions cut 2 bases from V and 6 bases from J, with 11 bases between. The CDR3 is 13 amino acids. Germline V gene sequence: CDR1 WNHNN, CDR2 SYGVQD (reference sequence). The CDR3 coding sequence is TGCGCCAGCAGTGAGATATCTAGGGGCGAGCAGTACTTC. It encodes CASSEISRGEQYF.

The chain uses TRBV18 and TRBJ2-5, with no clear D. The CDR3 is 13 amino acids. CDR1 is KGHSH and CDR2 is LQKENI in the germline V gene. V shed 3 bases and J shed 0 bases, with 5 bases lying between them. The CDR3 bases are TGTGCCAGCTCACCTACCTACCAAGAGACCCAGTACTTC. It translates to CASSPTYQETQYF.

This clone has more than one count but fewer than ten. The chain carries TRBV15 and TRBJ2-7; perhaps TRBD1 as D (6 bases). The CDR3 is made up of 14 amino acids. Germline CDR1 reads LNHNV; CDR2 reads YYDKDF (reference sequence). Trimming stripped 7 bases from V and 2 bases from J, with 15 bases between. The CDR3: CATNPGDKAYEQYF. The CDR3 bases are TGTGCCACCAACCCAGGGGACAAAGCCTACGAGCAGTACTTC.

The chain employs TRBV10-3 and TRBJ2-3, with a possible D match to TRBD1 (5 bases). V was pared by 5 bases and J by 0 bases, with 15 bases between. Per the germline V gene, CDR1 is ENHRY and CDR2 is SYGVKD. The CDR3 is made up of 16 amino acids. The CDR3 sequence is CAISFGQGRSTDTQYF. The CDR3 DNA follows: TGTGCCATCAGTTTCGGGCAGGGTCGTAGCACAGATACGCAGTATTTT.

CDR3 sequence reads: CASSTGTSGREETQYF. CDR3 nucleotide sequence: TGTGCCAGCAGCACCGGGACTAGCGGGAGGGAAGAGACCCAGTACTTC. This sequence joins TRBV11-3 and TRBJ2-5, with 16 bases lining up with TRBD2. The CDR3 covers 16 residues. Trimming cost V 5 bases and J 3 bases; bases outside gene matches: 3. Germline-derived CDR1 and CDR2 are SGHNT and YENEEA.

The chain employs TRBV10-3 and TRBJ2-5; TRBD1 aligns across 7 bases. From germline, CDR1 is ENHRY and CDR2 SYGVKD. V shed 3 bases and J 1 base; nucleotides not matched to a gene: 2. The CDR3 is made up of 14 amino acids. The CDR3 DNA reads TGTGCCATCAGTGACGGGACAGCCCAAGAGACCCAGTACTTC. This sequence encodes CAISDGTAQETQYF.

The J gene is TRBJ1-1, the V gene TRBV11-2, with D perhaps TRBD1 (6 bases). Germline V gives CDR1 SGHAT, CDR2 FQNNGV. The CDR3 runs to 13 residues. V was pared by 3 bases and J by 8 bases, with 13 bases between. CDR3 coding DNA: TGTGCCAGCAGCTTCTCAGGGGTTTCGGAAGCTTTCTTT. It yields the protein CASSFSGVSEAFF.

The chain has TRBV11-2 and TRBJ2-3; possibly TRBD1 for D (5 bases). From germline, CDR1 is SGHAT and CDR2 FQNNGV. Trimming cost V 4 bases and J 2 bases, with 16 bases left between them. CDR3 length: 16 residues. The CDR3: CASSSQAPFFTDTQYF. Here the CDR3 DNA reads TGTGCCAGCAGCTCACAGGCCCCCTTTTTCACAGATACGCAGTATTTT.

DNA of the CDR3: TGTGCCAGCAGTGGCCAGACAGGTAGTGTCAATCAGCCCCAGCATTTT. This sequence encodes CASSGQTGSVNQPQHF. The gene calls are TRBV6-1 and TRBJ1-5; D is possibly TRBD1 (6 bases). The CDR3 runs 16 residues. V was clipped by 4 bases and J by 3 bases, with 16 bases between them. Germline V lookup: CDR1 MNHNS, CDR2 SASEGT.

This chain links TRBV9 with TRBJ2-5; D unclear. The CDR3 loop spans 14 amino acids. V lost 4 bases and J lost 2, with 12 bases in between. Germline V gene lookup returns CDR1 SGDLS and CDR2 YYNGEE. CDR3: CASSINSAQETQYF. The CDR3 DNA reads as TGTGCCAGCAGCATCAACTCGGCTCAAGAGACCCAGTACTTC.

The gene calls are TRBV6-5 and TRBJ2-1, with D possibly matching TRBD1 (6 bases). Trimming shortened V by 4 bases and J by 5 bases, and 12 bases separated the two germline ends. The CDR3 has 14 residues. Germline lookup yields CDR1 MNHEY and CDR2 SVGAGI. The CDR3 bases are TGTGCCAGCAGTTTGGCGGACAGAAACAATGAGCAGTTCTTC. Residues: CASSLADRNNEQFF.

V and J are TRBV7-9 and TRBJ1-4, with 10 positions matching TRBD1. The CDR3 extends over 16 amino acids. The germline CDR1 and CDR2 sequences are SEHNR and FQNEAQ (reference sequence). V dropped 1 base and J dropped 7; count of bases not matched to a gene: 6. CDR3 residues: CASSLGSGDRGEKLFF. CDR3 nucleotide sequence: TGTGCCAGCAGCTTAGGTTCGGGGGACAGGGGTGAAAAACTGTTTTTT.

V is TRBV28 and J is TRBJ1-1; 11 nucleotides match TRBD1. J was trimmed by 5 bases and V by 11 bases; bases with no gene match: 10. Germline V lookup: CDR1 MDHEN, CDR2 SYDVKM. CDR3 length: 14 amino acids. The CDR3 bases are TGTGCCGTACAATCCGGGACAGGGGGGACTGAAGCTTTCTTT. Protein: CAVQSGTGGTEAFF.

The rearrangement links TRBV6-4 to TRBJ2-1; D is ambiguous. Trimming cost V 0 bases and J 0 bases, with 9 bases left between them. This CDR3 contains 16 residues. Germline CDR1 and CDR2: MRHNA and SNTAGT. This CDR3 is CASSDSGFSSYNEQFF. The CDR3 DNA reads as TGTGCCAGCAGTGACTCAGGATTTAGCTCCTACAATGAGCAGTTCTTC.

This chain uses TRBV10-3 with TRBJ2-7, with D unresolved. The V gene's germline CDR1 is ENHRY and CDR2 SYGVKD. CDR3 size: 13 residues. The V and J ends lost 2 bases and 7 bases respectively, with 12 bases between them. CDR3: CAISETPLGEQYF. The DNA for the CDR3 is TGTGCCATCAGTGAGACTCCTCTGGGGGAGCAGTACTTC.

The chain carries TRBV5-4 and TRBJ2-5, with no clear D. This CDR3 region has 14 residues. Germline loops: CDR1 SGHNT, CDR2 YYREEE (reference sequence). The germline V and J ends were trimmed by 4 bases and 4 bases, with 14 bases remaining between them. As DNA, the CDR3 is TGTGCCAGCAGCCACACCGGACCTGGAGAGACCCAGTACTTC. Translation: CASSHTGPGETQYF.

The chain is built from TRBV7-2 and TRBJ2-7; D is uncertain. This CDR3 contains 13 residues. Trimming took 2 bases from V and 2 from J, leaving 7 bases between them. The germline V gene has CDR1 SGHTA and CDR2 FQGNSA. The CDR3 loop is CASSLPKPYEQYF. The CDR3 nucleotides are TGTGCCAGCAGCTTACCCAAACCCTACGAGCAGTACTTC.

As for this clone: Other DNA sequences in this sample translate to the same CDR3. CDR3 bases: TGTGCCAGCAACGGGGACAGCAATCAGCCCCAGCATTTT. This encodes CASNGDSNQPQHF. This chain joins TRBV2 and TRBJ1-5; D is possibly TRBD1 (5 bases). The CDR3 covers 13 residues. Germline V gene lookup returns CDR1 SNHLY and CDR2 FYNNEI. V was pared by 7 bases and J by 1 base, with 8 bases between.

The chain is built from TRBV6-6 and TRBJ1-4; D ambiguous. V gave up 6 bases and J gave up 0 bases, with 8 bases separating them. CDR3 length equals 14 residues. Germline-derived CDR1 and CDR2 are MNHNY and SVGAGI (reference sequence). The CDR3 region has the DNA TGTGCCAGCAGCAAGGGTGCAACTAATGAAAAACTGTTTTTT. Its protein is CASSKGATNEKLFF.

This rearrangement joins TRBV5-1 to TRBJ1-3; D is ambiguous. The V gene's germline CDR1 is SGHRS and CDR2 YFSETQ. The CDR3 is made up of 17 amino acids. V was shortened by 0 bases and J by 0 bases, with 13 bases between the two germline ends. The CDR3 loop reads CASSLEAGSISGNTIYF. CDR3 DNA: TGCGCCAGCAGCTTGGAGGCGGGATCCATCTCTGGAAACACCATATATTTT.

J is TRBJ2-3 and V is TRBV30, with 10 bases that match TRBD1. Germline V gene data show CDR1 as GTSNPN and CDR2 as SVGIG (reference sequence). J gave up 2 bases and V 1 base, and 6 bases lay outside the gene matches. The CDR3 consists of 16 residues. The CDR3 spells CAWSAGDRGNTDTQYF. CDR3 bases: TGTGCCTGGAGTGCCGGGGACAGGGGTAACACAGATACGCAGTATTTT.

This rearrangement joins TRBV19 to TRBJ2-7; D is uncertain. The V gene's germline CDR1 is LNHDA and CDR2 SQIVND (reference sequence). The CDR3 sequence is 15 residues long. V was trimmed by 5 bases and J by 0 bases, leaving 14 bases between them. The CDR3 sequence is CASSDGPSSSYEQYF. CDR3 coding DNA: TGTGCCAGTAGTGACGGACCTTCTTCCTCCTACGAGCAGTACTTC. The full variable domain, with the rest looked up from reference TRBV19 and TRBJ2-7, is DGGITQSPKYLFRKEGQNVTLSCEQNLNHDAMYWYRQDPGQGLRLIYYSQIVNDFQKGDIAEGYSVSREKKESFPLTVTSAQKNPTAFYLCASSDGPSSSYEQYFGPGTRLTVT.

The count of this clone is one. The chain joins TRBV18 to TRBJ2-1; possible D gene TRBD2, 6 bases. The CDR3 loop spans 16 amino acids. With 3 bases removed from V and 6 bases from J, the gap between germline ends came to 18 bases. Germline V gene lookup returns CDR1 KGHSH and CDR2 LQKENI. CDR3 amino acids: CASSPPLGGRSNEQFF. DNA for the CDR3: TGTGCCAGCTCACCTCCTTTAGGAGGGCGCTCCAATGAGCAGTTCTTC.

This rearrangement joins TRBV4-3 to TRBJ1-2; D is ambiguous. The V gene lost 0 bases and the J gene lost 8 bases, with 16 bases spanning the gap. This CDR3 contains 15 residues. Germline values: CDR1 LGHNA, CDR2 YSLEER. CDR3 amino acids: CASSQELGRSQGYTF. CDR3 bases: TGCGCCAGCAGCCAAGAACTGGGAAGGTCGCAGGGCTACACCTTC.

This clone was observed a handful of times. The V gene is TRBV11-2, the J gene TRBJ2-1; D call uncertain. V lost 1 base, J lost 3 bases, and 10 bases lay in between. The length of the CDR3 is 15 residues. Per the germline V gene, CDR1 is SGHAT and CDR2 is FQNNGV. DNA of the CDR3: TGTGCCAGCAGCTTAGTACTATCTCTCTACAATGAGCAGTTCTTC. Amino acids: CASSLVLSLYNEQFF.

The J gene is TRBJ2-1, the V gene TRBV9; D ambiguous. Trimming took 4 bases from V and 3 from J, leaving 11 bases between them. CDR3 length equals 14 residues. In germline, CDR1 is SGDLS, CDR2 YYNGEE. CDR3 bases: TGTGCCAGCAGCCTTGGAGCTATCTACAATGAGCAGTTCTTC. Its protein product is CASSLGAIYNEQFF.